This TCR beta chain was sequenced for a study of blood T cell repertoires in COVID-19. For the study at large: The cDNA or gDNA used as material had been derived from T cells, B-cell-depleted T cells, or PBMCs.

With 3 bases removed from V and 5 bases from J, the gap between germline ends came to 16 bases. CDR1 is MDHEN and CDR2 is SYDVKM in the germline V gene. The CDR3 runs 15 residues. Original analysis: The authors estimated nucleated cell counts from reference gene primer amplification. TCRdb's copy holds only in-frame clones and misses some; the assay was immunoSEQ multiplex PCR. V, J and clone size derive from that table, while D and trimming were established from the DNA sequence. The sample has about 200,000 clones, 88% seen once. Sequenced sample: peripheral blood. This receptor was taken from a man aged 50-60 years with COVID-19, enrolled during active disease. This chain connects TRBV28 to TRBJ1-2, with a possible D match to TRBD1 (6 bases). DNA of the CDR3: TGTGCCAGCAGTTTCCTGACAAGGGGGTTTTATGGCTACACCTTC. This encodes CASSFLTRGFYGYTF.